A selection of T cell receptor beta chains follows, all from one sample in a study of regulatory T cells in long-lasting Graves disease. One entry per CDR3 protein, called by TCRdb with MiXCR from the multiplex PCR reads. The repertoire holds 450,000 to 700,000 distinct CDR3 sequences, roughly 14% seen once, with 8% to 10% in the top ten. This sample also belongs to another study, concerning T cells in Graves' hyperthyroidism and ophthalmopathy.

This specimen consisted of peripheral blood mononuclear cells (PBMCs), obtained at new diagnosis, from a patient treated with antithyroid drugs. The origin of the receptors is a man aged 25-45 years with Graves disease. CDR3s include the opening cysteine and the closing phenylalanine or tryptophan. The order of the fields is J gene, V gene, clone size, CDR3 length, D gene, CDR3 DNA, CDR3 protein. D genes are given only for firm matches. Expanded clones are given a class, and other clones once, few, many or no size at all.

TRBJ2-7 | TRBV29-1 | many | 15 | NA | TGCAGCGTTGAATGGGGTTCAGGAAAAGTCTACGAGCAGTACTTC | CSVEWGSGKVYEQYF
TRBJ1-1 | TRBV20-1 | NA | 12 | NA | TGCAGTGCCTCGAAGACGAACACTGAAGCTTTCTTT | CSASKTNTEAFF
TRBJ1-3 | TRBV11-2 | few | 16 | TRBD1 | TGTGCCAGCAGCCCCCGGACAGGGGTCTCTGGAAACACCATATATTTT | CASSPRTGVSGNTIYF
TRBJ1-5 | TRBV15 | many | 15 | NA | TGTGCCACCAGCAGAGATCGCAGTAGCAATCAGCCCCAGCATTTT | CATSRDRSSNQPQHF
TRBJ1-3 | TRBV4-1 | NA | 16 | NA | TGCGCCAGCAGCCAATTGTACGGACTCTCTGGAAACACCATATATTTT | CASSQLYGLSGNTIYF
TRBJ1-1 | TRBV20-1 | many | 11 | NA | TGCAGTGTCCCCTTAAGAACTGAAGCTTTCTTT | CSVPLRTEAFF
TRBJ2-1 | TRBV25-1 | NA | 14 | NA | TGTGCCAGCAGTTCTGGGCTAACTTACAATGAGCAGTTCTTC | CASSSGLTYNEQFF
TRBJ2-7 | TRBV30 | NA | 16 | NA | TGTGCCTGGAGTGTACTGGGTTCGGTCCTGGCCTACGAGCAGTACTTC | CAWSVLGSVLAYEQYF
TRBJ2-3 | TRBV2 | NA | 12 | NA | TGCGCCAGCAGCCAGACGGGGGATACGCAGTATTTT | CASSQTGDTQYF
TRBJ2-7 | TRBV3-1 | many | 13 | NA | TGTGCCAGCAGAGAAATGTGGGGGAACGAGCAGTACTTC | CASREMWGNEQYF
TRBJ2-7 | TRBV5-4 | NA | 15 | NA | TGTGCCAGCAGCGTAATGACAGGGACTCGCTACGAGCAGTACTTC | CASSVMTGTRYEQYF
TRBJ1-5 | TRBV6-1 | many | 14 | TRBD1 | TGTGCCAGCAGTCGACAGGGGGCCGCTAGGCCCCAGCATTTT | CASSRQGAARPQHF
TRBJ2-7 | TRBV11-2 | few | 17 | TRBD2 | TGTGCCAGCAGCTCAGGCGCGGGGACTAGCGTCGCCTACGAGCAGTACTTC | CASSSGAGTSVAYEQYF
TRBJ2-2 | TRBV6-1 | many | 13 | NA | TGTGCCAGCAGGAAGGACAACGGCGGGGAGCTGTTTTTT | CASRKDNGGELFF
TRBJ2-1 | TRBV2 | many | 11 | NA | TGTGCCAGCAGTGTGGCTTATGAGCAGTTCTTC | CASSVAYEQFF
TRBJ2-7 | TRBV20-1 | many | 13 | NA | TGCAGTGCTAGGAAGGTAACGGGAGTGGAGCAGTACTTC | CSARKVTGVEQYF
TRBJ2-1 | TRBV27 | NA | 20 | NA | TGTGCCAGCAGTTTCAGGGGCGCAGGAGGAACAAAGTGGTCCTACAATGAGCAGTTCTTC | CASSFRGAGGTKWSYNEQFF
TRBJ2-1 | TRBV7-3 | many | 15 | NA | TGTGCCAGCAGCTTAGGCGCAGGGCGCTACAATGAGCAGTTCTTC | CASSLGAGRYNEQFF
TRBJ2-3 | TRBV29-1 | many | 14 | TRBD1 | TGCAGCGTTGTGGGACAGGGGCGAGCAGATACGCAGTATTTT | CSVVGQGRADTQYF
TRBJ2-1 | TRBV29-1 | many | 12 | TRBD1 | TGCAGCTCCCGGGACAGTTACAATGAGCAGTTCTTC | CSSRDSYNEQFF
TRBJ1-5 | TRBV20-1 | NA | 12 | NA | TGCAGTGCTACGGACAGTAATCAGCCCCAGCATTTT | CSATDSNQPQHF
TRBJ2-7 | TRBV20-1 | many | 15 | TRBD2 | TGCAGTGCTAGCCCAATAGCGGGAGGATCCTACGAGCAGTACTTC | CSASPIAGGSYEQYF
TRBJ2-5 | TRBV7-9 | many | 14 | TRBD1 | TGTGCCAGCAGCTATGGGACAGCAGAAGAGACCCAGTACTTC | CASSYGTAEETQYF
TRBJ2-7 | TRBV7-8 | many | 16 | TRBD1 | TGTGCCAGCAGCCCTCTCCGGGACAGGGGCGCCTACGAGCAGTACTTC | CASSPLRDRGAYEQYF
TRBJ2-5 | TRBV7-9 | many | 16 | NA | TGTGCCAGCAGCTTTATTAGGACAGCCTATCAAGAGACCCAGTACTTC | CASSFIRTAYQETQYF
TRBJ2-7 | TRBV20-1 | NA | 13 | NA | TGCAGTGCTAGGAGTCAGAGCTCCTACGAGCAGTACTTC | CSARSQSSYEQYF
TRBJ2-1 | TRBV29-1 | few | 14 | NA | TGCAGCGCCCCCGGGCGGCGGAACTACAATGAGCAGTTCTTC | CSAPGRRNYNEQFF
TRBJ1-5 | TRBV3-1 | many | 15 | NA | TGTGCCAGCAGCCCGGCAGCAACTAACAATCAGCCCCAGCATTTT | CASSPAATNNQPQHF
TRBJ2-4 | TRBV5-5 | many | 14 | NA | TGTGCCAGCAGTTCGACGGTAGGCAAAAACATTCAGTACTTC | CASSSTVGKNIQYF
TRBJ1-6 | TRBV16 | many | 17 | NA | TGTGCCAGCAGCCTAGACCAACCGGGCCGCGGGAATTCACCCCTCCACTTT | CASSLDQPGRGNSPLHF
TRBJ2-3 | TRBV2 | many | 15 | NA | TGTGCCAGCAGTCCCCGGACTGGCGGCACAGATACGCAGTATTTT | CASSPRTGGTDTQYF
TRBJ2-1 | TRBV29-1 | many | 11 | NA | TGCAGCGTGAAAACGTATGGGGCGCGGTTCTTC | CSVKTYGARFF
TRBJ2-7 | TRBV20-1 | NA | 14 | NA | TGCAGTGCCCAACCCCCCGGGATTAGCGACGAGCAGTACTTC | CSAQPPGISDEQYF
TRBJ2-1 | TRBV7-2 | many | 13 | NA | TGTGCCAGCAGCGCCTTGGTTAACAATGAGCAGTTCTTC | CASSALVNNEQFF
TRBJ1-5 | TRBV27 | few | 14 | NA | TGTGCCAGCAGTTTTTTAGTGGGCAATCAGCCCCAGCATTTT | CASSFLVGNQPQHF
TRBJ2-7 | TRBV19 | NA | 14 | NA | TGTGCCAGTAGTATAGAGGGACGAGGCGGGGAGCAGTACTTC | CASSIEGRGGEQYF
TRBJ2-1 | TRBV5-1 | many | 13 | NA | TGCGCCAGCAGCCCGGGGACTGCTAATGAGCAGTTCTTC | CASSPGTANEQFF
TRBJ1-1 | TRBV15 | many | 14 | NA | TGTGCCACCAGCAGTCTTGGGGCCTTTACTGAAGCTTTCTTT | CATSSLGAFTEAFF
TRBJ2-3 | TRBV12-3/TRBV12-4 | many | 15 | NA | TGTGCCAGCAGCCCTGGAGCCACTAGCACAGATACGCAGTATTTT | CASSPGATSTDTQYF
TRBJ2-5 | TRBV2 | many | 15 | NA | TGTGCCAGCAGTGGGAAGGGGCGGGCCCAAGAGACCCAGTACTTC | CASSGKGRAQETQYF
TRBJ1-2 | TRBV6-5 | many | 14 | TRBD1 | TGTGCCAGCAGTTACCAAAGGGACAGCCATGGCTACACCTTC | CASSYQRDSHGYTF
TRBJ2-1 | TRBV5-1 | NA | 14 | NA | TGCGCCAGCAGCTTGGAAGGGTTTAAATATGAGCAGTTCTTC | CASSLEGFKYEQFF
TRBJ1-4 | TRBV2 | many | 12 | NA | TGTGCCACAGCGGGGTCTAATGAAAAACTGTTTTTT | CATAGSNEKLFF
TRBJ2-7 | TRBV7-9 | few | 16 | TRBD2 | TGTGCCAGCAGCTTAGCAACTAGCGGGAGTGGGTACGAGCAGTACTTC | CASSLATSGSGYEQYF
TRBJ2-7 | TRBV11-2 | many | 15 | NA | TGTGCCAGCAGCTTAGAATGGGGGTCGATCGACGAGCAGTACTTC | CASSLEWGSIDEQYF
TRBJ2-1 | TRBV24-1 | many | 13 | NA | TGTGCCACCAGTGATTCGGGCCTCAATGAGCAGTTCTTC | CATSDSGLNEQFF
TRBJ2-5 | TRBV5-1 | many | 15 | TRBD2 | TGCGCCAGCAGCTCGACTAGCGGGAGTGTGGAGACCCAGTACTTC | CASSSTSGSVETQYF
TRBJ2-1 | TRBV6-1 | few | 15 | TRBD2 | TGTGCCAGCAGTGAAGACGGGGGAGGGCCACTTGAGCAGTTCTTC | CASSEDGGGPLEQFF
TRBJ2-1 | TRBV12-5 | many | 19 | TRBD1 | TGTGCTAGTGCTCTTCTAGTTCCAGTTGGGACAGGGATCGAGAATGAGCAGTTCTTC | CASALLVPVGTGIENEQFF
TRBJ1-5 | TRBV19 | few | 15 | NA | TGTGCCAGTAGTATCGGGGACTTTAGCAATCAGCCCCAGCATTTT | CASSIGDFSNQPQHF
TRBJ2-7 | TRBV12-5 | NA | 14 | NA | TGTGCTAGTGGTTTGGTAAGTCGTGCCTACGAGCAGTACTTC | CASGLVSRAYEQYF
TRBJ2-7 | TRBV7-8 | many | 14 | NA | TGTGCCAGCAGCTTAGGATGGGACTTGAACGAGCAGTACTTC | CASSLGWDLNEQYF
TRBJ1-5 | TRBV28 | few | 13 | NA | TGTGCCAGCAGTTTATTCCGGCGTCAGCCCCAGCATTTT | CASSLFRRQPQHF
TRBJ2-3 | TRBV18 | few | 17 | TRBD2 | TGTGCCAGCTCACCACTTTTACTAGCGGGAGCTACAGATACGCAGTATTTT | CASSPLLLAGATDTQYF
TRBJ2-7 | TRBV27 | NA | 16 | NA | TGTGCCAGCACCCCGAGGTGGGGAGCGGTGGTCGACGAGCAGTACTTC | CASTPRWGAVVDEQYF
TRBJ2-7 | TRBV7-8 | few | 15 | NA | TGTGCCAGCAGCTTAGGATTGAGACAGACCTACGAGCAGTACTTC | CASSLGLRQTYEQYF
TRBJ1-2 | TRBV6-5 | many | 15 | TRBD1 | TGTGCCAGCAGTTACTCCGACAGGGGTGGTCGTGGCTACACCTTC | CASSYSDRGGRGYTF
TRBJ2-3 | TRBV7-9 | many | 14 | NA | TGTGCCAGCGCCTTGGCCTTAAGTACGGATACGCAGTATTTT | CASALALSTDTQYF